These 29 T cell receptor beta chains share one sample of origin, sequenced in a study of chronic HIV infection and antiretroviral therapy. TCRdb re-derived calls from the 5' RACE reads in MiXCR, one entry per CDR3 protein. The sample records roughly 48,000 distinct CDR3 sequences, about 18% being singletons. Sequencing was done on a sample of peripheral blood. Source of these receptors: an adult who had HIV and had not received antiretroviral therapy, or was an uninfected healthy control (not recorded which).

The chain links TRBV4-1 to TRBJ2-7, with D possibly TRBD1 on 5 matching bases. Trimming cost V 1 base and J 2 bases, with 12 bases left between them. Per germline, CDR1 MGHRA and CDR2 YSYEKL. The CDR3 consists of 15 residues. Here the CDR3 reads CASSQGQTGTYEQYF. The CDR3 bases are TGCGCCAGCAGCCAAGGGCAAACAGGAACCTACGAGCAGTACTTC.

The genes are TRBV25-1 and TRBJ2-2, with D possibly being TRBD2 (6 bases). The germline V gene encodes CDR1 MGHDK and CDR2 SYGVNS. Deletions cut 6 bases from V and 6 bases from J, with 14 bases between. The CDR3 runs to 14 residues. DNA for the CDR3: TGTGCCAGCAGCCTTCTCGGGGAGGCCGGGGAGCTGTTTTTT. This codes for CASSLLGEAGELFF.

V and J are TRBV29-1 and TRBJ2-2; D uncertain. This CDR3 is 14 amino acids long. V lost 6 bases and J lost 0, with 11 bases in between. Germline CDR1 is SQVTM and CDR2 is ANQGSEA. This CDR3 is CSVCVTANTGELFF. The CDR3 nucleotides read TGCAGCGTGTGTGTGACCGCGAACACCGGGGAGCTGTTTTTT.

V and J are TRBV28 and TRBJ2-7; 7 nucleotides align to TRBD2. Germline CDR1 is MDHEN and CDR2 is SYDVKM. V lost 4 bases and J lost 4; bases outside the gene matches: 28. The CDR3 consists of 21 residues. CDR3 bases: TGTGCCAGCAGTTCCAATTGGTCCCCTAGGGACCTAGCGGTCTTCATGTACGAGCAGTACTTC. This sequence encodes CASSSNWSPRDLAVFMYEQYF.

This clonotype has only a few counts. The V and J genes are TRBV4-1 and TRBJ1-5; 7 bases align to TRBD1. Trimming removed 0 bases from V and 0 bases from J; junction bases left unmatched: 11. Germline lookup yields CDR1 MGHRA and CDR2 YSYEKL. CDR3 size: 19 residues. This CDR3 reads CASSQDSTGAQYSNQPQHF. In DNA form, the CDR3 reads TGCGCCAGCAGCCAAGATTCAACAGGGGCCCAATATAGCAATCAGCCCCAGCATTTT.

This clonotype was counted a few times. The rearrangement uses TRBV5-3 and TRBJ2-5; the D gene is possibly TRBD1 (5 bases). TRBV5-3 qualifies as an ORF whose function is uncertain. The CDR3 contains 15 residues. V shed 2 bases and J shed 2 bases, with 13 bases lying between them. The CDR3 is CARSFETAQQETQYF. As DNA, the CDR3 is TGTGCCAGAAGCTTTGAGACAGCTCAACAAGAGACCCAGTACTTC.

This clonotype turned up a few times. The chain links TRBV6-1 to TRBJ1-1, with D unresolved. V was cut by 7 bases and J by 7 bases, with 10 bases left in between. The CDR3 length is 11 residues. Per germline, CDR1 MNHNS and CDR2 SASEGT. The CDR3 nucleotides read TGTGCCAGCAATTGGGTCCTTGAAGCTTTCTTT. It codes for CASNWVLEAFF.

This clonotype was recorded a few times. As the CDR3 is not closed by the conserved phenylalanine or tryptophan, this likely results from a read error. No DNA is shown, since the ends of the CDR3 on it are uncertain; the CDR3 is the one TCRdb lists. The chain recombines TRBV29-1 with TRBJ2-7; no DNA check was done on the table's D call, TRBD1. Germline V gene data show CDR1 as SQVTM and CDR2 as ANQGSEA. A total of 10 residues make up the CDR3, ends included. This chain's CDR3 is CSVKGPLLFI.

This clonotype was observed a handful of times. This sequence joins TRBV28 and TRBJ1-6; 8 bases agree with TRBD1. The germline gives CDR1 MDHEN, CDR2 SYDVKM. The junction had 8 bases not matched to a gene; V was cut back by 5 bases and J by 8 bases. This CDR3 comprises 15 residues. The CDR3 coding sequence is TGTGCCAGCAGTCCCCGGGACAGGTTTTATTCACCCCTCCACTTT. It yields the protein CASSPRDRFYSPLHF.

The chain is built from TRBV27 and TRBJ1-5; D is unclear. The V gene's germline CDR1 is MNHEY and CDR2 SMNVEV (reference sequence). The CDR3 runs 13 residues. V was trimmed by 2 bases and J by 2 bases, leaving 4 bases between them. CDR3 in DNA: TGTGCCAGCAGTTTAAATGGCAATCAGCCCCAGCATTTT. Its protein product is CASSLNGNQPQHF.

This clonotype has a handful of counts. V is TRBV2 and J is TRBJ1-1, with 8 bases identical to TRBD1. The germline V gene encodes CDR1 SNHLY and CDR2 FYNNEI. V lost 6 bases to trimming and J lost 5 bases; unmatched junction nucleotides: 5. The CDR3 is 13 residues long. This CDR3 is CASSQGARTEAFF. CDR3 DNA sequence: TGTGCCAGCAGCCAGGGGGCCAGGACTGAAGCTTTCTTT.

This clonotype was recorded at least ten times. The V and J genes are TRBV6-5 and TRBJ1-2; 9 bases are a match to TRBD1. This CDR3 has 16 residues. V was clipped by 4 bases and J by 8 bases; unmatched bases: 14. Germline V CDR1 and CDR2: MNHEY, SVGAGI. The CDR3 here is CASSLRTGVALIGYTF. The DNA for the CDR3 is TGTGCCAGCAGTTTACGGACAGGGGTTGCGCTCATCGGCTACACCTTC.

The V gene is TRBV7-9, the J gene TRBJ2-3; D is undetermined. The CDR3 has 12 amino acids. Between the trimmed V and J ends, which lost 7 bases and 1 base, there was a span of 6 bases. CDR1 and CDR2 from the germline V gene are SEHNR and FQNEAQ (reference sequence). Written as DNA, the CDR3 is TGTGCCAGCACCGACCGCACAGATACGCAGTATTTT. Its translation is CASTDRTDTQYF.

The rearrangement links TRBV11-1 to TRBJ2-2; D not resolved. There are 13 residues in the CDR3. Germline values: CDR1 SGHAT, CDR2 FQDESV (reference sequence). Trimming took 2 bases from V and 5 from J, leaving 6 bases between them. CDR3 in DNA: TGTGCCAGCAGCTTACGAGGTACCGGGGAGCTGTTTTTT. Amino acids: CASSLRGTGELFF. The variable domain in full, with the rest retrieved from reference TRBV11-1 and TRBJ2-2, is EAEVAQSPRYKITEKSQAVAFWCDPISGHATLYWYRQILGQGPELLVQFQDESVVDDSQLPKDRFSAERLKGVDSTLKIQPAELGDSAMYLCASSLRGTGELFFGEGSRLTVL.

The CDR3: CASSSGRGRATYEQYF. The DNA of the CDR3 is TGTGCCAGCAGTTCAGGGCGGGGCAGAGCCACCTACGAGCAGTACTTC. V gene TRBV6-5 combines with J gene TRBJ2-7; D may be TRBD2 (6 bases). The CDR3 consists of 16 residues. From germline, CDR1 is MNHEY and CDR2 SVGAGI. Trimming took off 4 bases at V and 2 bases at J, with 18 bases between the two ends.

CDR3 nucleotides: TGTGCCAGCAGCTTAGGAAGCGGGAGGGTTTACGAGCAGTACTTC. Its protein product is CASSLGSGRVYEQYF. The chain recombines TRBV7-3 with TRBJ2-7; TRBD2 agrees at 10 bases. The CDR3 has 15 amino acids. The ends lost 2 bases at V and 4 bases at J; junction bases unmatched: 5. Germline lookup yields CDR1 SGHTA and CDR2 FQGTGA.

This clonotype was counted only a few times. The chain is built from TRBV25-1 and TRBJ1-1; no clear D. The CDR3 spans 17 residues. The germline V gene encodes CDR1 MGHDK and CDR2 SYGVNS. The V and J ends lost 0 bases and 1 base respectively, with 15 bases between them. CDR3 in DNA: TGTGCCAGCAGTGAATATTGGGCAGACCAAGGGAACACTGAAGCTTTCTTT. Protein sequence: CASSEYWADQGNTEAFF.

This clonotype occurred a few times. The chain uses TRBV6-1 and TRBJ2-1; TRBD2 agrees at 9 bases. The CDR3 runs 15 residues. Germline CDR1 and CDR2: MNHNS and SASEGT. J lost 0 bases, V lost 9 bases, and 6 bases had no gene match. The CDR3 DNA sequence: TGTGCCAGTTGGGGTAGCGGGAGCTCCTACAATGAGCAGTTCTTC. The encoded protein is CASWGSGSSYNEQFF.

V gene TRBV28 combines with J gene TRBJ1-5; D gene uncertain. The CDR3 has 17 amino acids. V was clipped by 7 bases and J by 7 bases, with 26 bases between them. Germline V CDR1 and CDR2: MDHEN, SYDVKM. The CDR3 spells CASTLGPRTVVGQPQHF. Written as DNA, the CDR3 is TGTGCCAGCACCTTAGGGCCCCGCACAGTAGTGGGGCAGCCCCAGCATTTT.

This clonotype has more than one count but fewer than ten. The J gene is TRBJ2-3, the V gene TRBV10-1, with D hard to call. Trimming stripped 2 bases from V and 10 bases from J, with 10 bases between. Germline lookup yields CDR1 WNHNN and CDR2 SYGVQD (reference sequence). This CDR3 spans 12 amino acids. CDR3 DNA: TGCGCCAGCAGTGAGCCGACTCGCCCGCAGTATTTT. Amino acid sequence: CASSEPTRPQYF.

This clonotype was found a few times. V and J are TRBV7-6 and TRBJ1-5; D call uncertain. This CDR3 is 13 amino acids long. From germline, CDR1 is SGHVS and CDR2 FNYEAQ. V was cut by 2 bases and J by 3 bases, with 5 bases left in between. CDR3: CASSLQNNQPQHF. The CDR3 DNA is TGTGCCAGCAGCTTACAAAACAATCAGCCCCAGCATTTT.

CDR3 loop: CASSPSLRTEAFF. The CDR3 coding sequence is TGTGCCAGCAGCCCCAGCCTCCGCACTGAAGCTTTCTTT. V gene TRBV7-9 combines with J gene TRBJ1-1, with no clear D. Deletions cut 5 bases from V and 4 bases from J, with 11 bases between. The V gene's germline CDR1 is SEHNR and CDR2 FQNEAQ (reference sequence). CDR3 length: 13 residues.

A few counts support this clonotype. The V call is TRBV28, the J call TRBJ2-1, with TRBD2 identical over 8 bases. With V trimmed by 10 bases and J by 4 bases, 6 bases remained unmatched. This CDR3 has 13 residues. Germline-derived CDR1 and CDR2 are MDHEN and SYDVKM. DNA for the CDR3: TGTGCCACCAAGGGACTAGTTTACAATGAGCAGTTCTTC. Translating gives CATKGLVYNEQFF.

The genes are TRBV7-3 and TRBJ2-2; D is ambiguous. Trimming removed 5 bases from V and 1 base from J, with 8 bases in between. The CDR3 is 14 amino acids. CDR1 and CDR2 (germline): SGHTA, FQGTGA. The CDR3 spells CASSTLQNTGELFF. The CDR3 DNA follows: TGTGCCAGCAGCACCCTCCAGAACACCGGGGAGCTGTTTTTT.

The CDR3 reads CASSLTSGRADTQYF. As DNA, the CDR3 is TGTGCCAGCAGTTTGACTAGCGGGAGGGCCGATACGCAGTATTTT. The chain uses TRBV28 and TRBJ2-3, with 14 bases identical to TRBD2. From germline, CDR1 is MDHEN and CDR2 SYDVKM. The V segment lost 3 bases and the J segment 6 bases; nucleotides outside the gene matches: 2. The CDR3 has 15 residues.

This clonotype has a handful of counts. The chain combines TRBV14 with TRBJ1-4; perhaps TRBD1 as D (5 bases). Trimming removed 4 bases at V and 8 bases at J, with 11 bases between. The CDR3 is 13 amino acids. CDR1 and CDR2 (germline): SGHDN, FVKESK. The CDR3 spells CASSPVGHEKLFF. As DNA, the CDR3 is TGTGCCAGCAGCCCCGTTGGACACGAAAAACTGTTTTTT.

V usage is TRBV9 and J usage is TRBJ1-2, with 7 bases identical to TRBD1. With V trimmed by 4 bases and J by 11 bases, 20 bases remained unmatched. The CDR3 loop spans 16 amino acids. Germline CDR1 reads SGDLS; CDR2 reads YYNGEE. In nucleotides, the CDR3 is TGTGCCAGCAGCTCGCCCCCCCTAAGGGGGCAAGAAGAGTACACCTTC. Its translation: CASSSPPLRGQEEYTF. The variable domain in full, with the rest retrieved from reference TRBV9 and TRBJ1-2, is DSGVTQTPKHLITATGQRVTLRCSPRSGDLSVYWYQQSLDQGLQFLIQYYNGEERAKGNILERFSAQQFPDLHSELNLSSLELGDSALYFCASSSPPLRGQEEYTFGSGTRLTVV.

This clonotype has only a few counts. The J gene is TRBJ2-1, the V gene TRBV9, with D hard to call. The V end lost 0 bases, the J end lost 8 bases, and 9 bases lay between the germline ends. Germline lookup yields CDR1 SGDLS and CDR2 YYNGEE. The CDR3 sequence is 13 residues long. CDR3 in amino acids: CASSVGGGDEQFF. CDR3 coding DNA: TGTGCCAGCAGCGTAGGCGGTGGGGATGAGCAGTTCTTC.

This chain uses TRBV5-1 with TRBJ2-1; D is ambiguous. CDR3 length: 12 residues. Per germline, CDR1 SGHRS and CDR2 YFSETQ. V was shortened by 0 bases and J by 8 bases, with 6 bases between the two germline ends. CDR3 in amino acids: CASSLEGYEQFF. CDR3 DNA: TGCGCCAGCAGCTTGGAAGGGTATGAGCAGTTCTTC.